This record concerns one T cell receptor (beta chain) sequence. The trim removed 10 bases at V and 4 bases at J, leaving 11 bases unmatched. CDR3 size: 14 residues. The V gene's germline CDR1 is MDHEN and CDR2 SYDVKM. No treatment had been given to any patient before thyroid surgery. The sample originates from a study of metastatic and nonmetastatic thyroid tumors. Study overall: Both malignant and benign thyroid patients supplied peripheral blood and tumor or nodule tissue samples, across which the repertoires of these patients were then compared.

TCRdb used MiXCR to call clones anew from the PCR reads. The sample has 15,000 to 18,000 clones; more than 20% are singletons. The V and J genes are TRBV28 and TRBJ2-7; 9 bases map to TRBD1. The sequencing sample was made of tumor tissue. The sequence was obtained from a female donor with papillary thyroid cancer or a benign thyroid nodule (not recorded which). Some clones in this sample may be carry-over from other donors' samples. Here the CDR3 DNA reads TGTGCCATCATCCCAGGACAGGGGTCATACGAGCAGTACTTC. Its translation: CAIIPGQGSYEQYF.